This TCR beta chain was recorded in a study of blood T cell repertoires in COVID-19. This clone was detected once. Profiled with immunoSEQ multiplex PCR; TCRdb holds only in-frame clones, not every one. The table shows some 150,000 clones, with approximately 85% occurring only once. Germline V gives CDR1 LGHDT, CDR2 YNNKEL (reference sequence). Germline trimming cut 3 bases from V and 6 bases from J; bases unmatched to any gene: 6. There are 14 residues in the CDR3. The V and J genes are TRBV3-1 (or the pseudogene TRBV3-2) and TRBJ1-2; 8 nucleotides match TRBD1. This clonotype was obtained from a human donor with acute or convalescent COVID-19. The donor label of this sample is uncertain. The sequenced material came from peripheral blood. The chain's CDR3 is CASSQTVQGDGYTF. The CDR3 nucleotides read TGTGCCAGCAGCCAGACGGTACAGGGGGATGGCTACACCTTC.